This T cell receptor (beta chain) stems from a study of cytomegalovirus exposure and HLA in healthy donors. Looked up from germline, CDR1 is PRHDT and CDR2 is FYEKMQ (reference sequence). The CDR3 extends over 14 amino acids. Study-wide results and limits: Many donors carried some public TCRs, although rarity characterized most TCR sequences.

This clone is labeled large. Its antigen is undetermined. A junction end diverges from the germline sequence, so it may reflect a read error. The table came from immunoSEQ multiplex PCR; TCRdb's copy has only in-frame clones and leaves some out. The data contain 70,000 to 85,000 clones, around 95% of them singletons. The clonotype originates from a woman younger than 35 in good health and CMV-seropositive. V and J are TRBV13 and TRBJ2-7, with D possibly matching TRBD1 (6 bases). Sequences were obtained from PBMCs. In nucleotides, the CDR3 is TGTGCCAGCACCTTACAGGGTAATATCGACGAGCAGTACTTC. Its translation is CASTLQGNIDEQYF. Based on the CDR3 plus reference TRBV13 and TRBJ2-7, the full variable domain is AAGVIQSPRHLIKEKRETATLKCYPIPRHDTVYWYQQGPGQDPQFLISFYEKMQSDKGSIPDRFSAQQFSDYHSELNMSSLELGDSALYFCASTLQGNIDEQYFGPGTRLTVT.